These T cell receptor beta chains were read from a single sample in a study of T cells after yellow fever vaccination. TCRdb redid the calling of the 5' RACE reads with MiXCR, one entry per CDR3 protein. This repertoire shows under 150,000 distinct CDR3 sequences, 7.7% found once; its top ten account for around 0.73%. The input for sequencing was CD4+ T cells sorted from PBMCs, taken 5 days after the yellow fever booster vaccination. Receptors were obtained from a young man who received the YFV17D yellow fever vaccine. Each CDR3 is given with its conserved first and last residue. D genes are given only for firm matches. Clone size appears in some rows only: once, few, many, or a class for an expanded clone.

CDR3aa: CSVALAQNIQYF
CDR3nt: TGCAGCGTTGCCCTAGCACAAAACATTCAGTACTTC
len: 12
j_gene: TRBJ2-4
v_gene: TRBV29-1
d_gene: -
abundance: many

CDR3aa: CASSSQRINTGELFF
CDR3nt: TGCGCCAGCAGCTCCCAGCGAATCAACACCGGGGAGCTGTTTTTT
len: 15
j_gene: TRBJ2-2
v_gene: TRBV5-1
d_gene: -
abundance: many

CDR3aa: CASSLSSIAYNEQFF
CDR3nt: TGTGCCAGCAGCTTATCAAGTATCGCCTACAATGAGCAGTTCTTC
len: 15
j_gene: TRBJ2-1
v_gene: TRBV7-2
d_gene: -
abundance: few

CDR3aa: CASSLIAGGRSEQFF
CDR3nt: TGCGCCAGCAGCTTAATAGCGGGAGGCAGGAGTGAGCAGTTCTTC
len: 15
j_gene: TRBJ2-1
v_gene: TRBV5-1
d_gene: TRBD2
abundance: many

CDR3aa: CATGQSSYEQYF
CDR3nt: TGTGCCACCGGACAGAGCTCCTACGAGCAGTACTTC
len: 12
j_gene: TRBJ2-7
v_gene: TRBV10-3
d_gene: -
abundance: many

CDR3aa: CASSLRLAGIYEQYF
CDR3nt: TGTGCCAGCAGCTTACGACTAGCGGGTATCTACGAGCAGTACTTC
len: 15
j_gene: TRBJ2-7
v_gene: TRBV7-2
d_gene: TRBD2
abundance: many

CDR3aa: CASSTQGADHEQYF
CDR3nt: TGTGCCAGCAGCACGCAGGGGGCGGATCACGAGCAGTACTTC
len: 14
j_gene: TRBJ2-7
v_gene: TRBV7-9
d_gene: TRBD1
abundance: many

CDR3aa: CASSLTGLSSYNEQFF
CDR3nt: TGCGCCAGCAGCTTAACCGGACTAAGCTCCTACAATGAGCAGTTCTTC
len: 16
j_gene: TRBJ2-1
v_gene: TRBV5-1
d_gene: -
abundance: many

CDR3aa: CASSVEVRTDTQYF
CDR3nt: TGTGCCAGCAGCGTAGAGGTCCGCACAGATACGCAGTATTTT
len: 14
j_gene: TRBJ2-3
v_gene: TRBV9
d_gene: -
abundance: many

CDR3aa: CASSLDTGTRPPDTQYF
CDR3nt: TGCGCCAGCAGCTTGGATACCGGGACAAGACCCCCAGATACGCAGTATTTT
len: 17
j_gene: TRBJ2-3
v_gene: TRBV5-1
d_gene: -
abundance: many

CDR3aa: CSASTSGTRDTQYF
CDR3nt: TGCAGTGCTAGCACTAGCGGGACCCGAGATACGCAGTATTTT
len: 14
j_gene: TRBJ2-3
v_gene: TRBV20-1
d_gene: TRBD2
abundance: many

CDR3aa: CASSVKPGTALGETQYF
CDR3nt: TGTGCCAGCAGCGTTAAGCCCGGGACGGCGTTAGGGGAGACCCAGTACTTC
len: 17
j_gene: TRBJ2-5
v_gene: TRBV9
d_gene: -
abundance: many

CDR3aa: CASSLRGGRLPVDEQYF
CDR3nt: TGTGCCAGCAGCTTACGCGGGGGCCGGCTGCCTGTCGACGAGCAGTACTTC
len: 17
j_gene: TRBJ2-7
v_gene: TRBV7-2
d_gene: -
abundance: few

CDR3aa: CTCSPPGTSGSIDTQYF
CDR3nt: TGTACCTGCAGTCCCCCCGGGACTAGCGGGAGTATAGATACGCAGTATTTT
len: 17
j_gene: TRBJ2-3
v_gene: TRBV2
d_gene: TRBD2
abundance: -

CDR3aa: CSAQTGAVKGYTF
CDR3nt: TGCAGTGCTCAGACAGGGGCGGTGAAAGGCTACACCTTC
len: 13
j_gene: TRBJ1-2
v_gene: TRBV20-1
d_gene: TRBD1
abundance: few

CDR3aa: CASTDNAGANVLTF
CDR3nt: TGTGCCAGCACCGACAATGCGGGGGCCAACGTCCTGACTTTC
len: 14
j_gene: TRBJ2-6
v_gene: TRBV12-3/TRBV12-4
d_gene: -
abundance: many

CDR3aa: CATSNYLAQRTYEQYF
CDR3nt: TGTGCCACCAGCAACTATCTAGCGCAAAGAACCTACGAGCAGTACTTC
len: 16
j_gene: TRBJ2-7
v_gene: TRBV15
d_gene: -
abundance: many

CDR3aa: CASRPPGGPREQYF
CDR3nt: TGTGCCAGCAGACCCCCCGGGGGGCCTCGCGAGCAGTACTTC
len: 14
j_gene: TRBJ2-7
v_gene: TRBV6-5
d_gene: -
abundance: many

CDR3aa: CASSPKREAYEQYF
CDR3nt: TGTGCCAGCTCACCCAAAAGGGAGGCCTACGAGCAGTACTTC
len: 14
j_gene: TRBJ2-7
v_gene: TRBV18
d_gene: -
abundance: many

CDR3aa: CASSQDLGAGEDTETQYF
CDR3nt: TGTGCCAGCAGCCAAGATCTAGGAGCGGGAGAGGACACAGAGACCCAGTACTTC
len: 18
j_gene: TRBJ2-5
v_gene: TRBV3-1
d_gene: TRBD2
abundance: many

CDR3aa: CSARRERGEQYF
CDR3nt: TGCAGTGCTAGACGGGAGCGAGGCGAGCAGTACTTC
len: 12
j_gene: TRBJ2-7
v_gene: TRBV20-1
d_gene: -
abundance: many

CDR3aa: CASSLAGGVNYGYTF
CDR3nt: TGCGCCAGCAGCTTGGCAGGGGGCGTCAACTATGGCTACACCTTC
len: 15
j_gene: TRBJ1-2
v_gene: TRBV5-1
d_gene: TRBD1
abundance: many

CDR3aa: CATSDRGTAFSYEQYF
CDR3nt: TGTGCCACCAGTGACCGGGGGACAGCCTTTTCCTACGAGCAGTACTTC
len: 16
j_gene: TRBJ2-7
v_gene: TRBV24-1
d_gene: -
abundance: many

CDR3aa: CSVLLLGTDTQYF
CDR3nt: TGCAGTGTACTGCTTCTCGGCACAGATACGCAGTATTTT
len: 13
j_gene: TRBJ2-3
v_gene: TRBV20-1
d_gene: -
abundance: many

CDR3aa: CASTRSSGVYEQYF
CDR3nt: TGTGCCAGCACCCGATCTAGCGGAGTCTACGAGCAGTACTTC
len: 14
j_gene: TRBJ2-7
v_gene: TRBV7-2
d_gene: TRBD2
abundance: -

CDR3aa: CASRRTVSSYEQYF
CDR3nt: TGTGCCAGCAGACGGACCGTAAGCTCCTACGAGCAGTACTTC
len: 14
j_gene: TRBJ2-7
v_gene: TRBV7-9
d_gene: -
abundance: many

CDR3aa: CASSLVGLAEGAYEQYF
CDR3nt: TGCGCCAGCAGCTTGGTCGGACTAGCGGAGGGGGCCTACGAGCAGTACTTC
len: 17
j_gene: TRBJ2-7
v_gene: TRBV5-1
d_gene: TRBD2
abundance: many

CDR3aa: CASGRYRTSGTSTDTQYF
CDR3nt: TGTGCTAGTGGCCGCTACCGGACTAGCGGAACTAGCACAGATACGCAGTATTTT
len: 18
j_gene: TRBJ2-3
v_gene: TRBV12-5
d_gene: TRBD2
abundance: many